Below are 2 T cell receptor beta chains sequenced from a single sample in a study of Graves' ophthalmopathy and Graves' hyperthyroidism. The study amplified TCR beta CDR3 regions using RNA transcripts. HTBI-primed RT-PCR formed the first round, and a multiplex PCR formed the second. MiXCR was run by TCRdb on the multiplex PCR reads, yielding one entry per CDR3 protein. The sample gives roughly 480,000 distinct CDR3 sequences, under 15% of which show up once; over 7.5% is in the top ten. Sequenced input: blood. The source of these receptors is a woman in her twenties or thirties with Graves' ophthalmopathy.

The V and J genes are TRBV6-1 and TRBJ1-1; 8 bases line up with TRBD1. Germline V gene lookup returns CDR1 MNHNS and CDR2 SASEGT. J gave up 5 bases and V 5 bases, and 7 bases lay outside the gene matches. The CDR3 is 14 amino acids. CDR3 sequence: CASSQQGGWTEAFF. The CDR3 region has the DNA TGTGCCAGCAGTCAACAGGGGGGATGGACTGAAGCTTTCTTT.

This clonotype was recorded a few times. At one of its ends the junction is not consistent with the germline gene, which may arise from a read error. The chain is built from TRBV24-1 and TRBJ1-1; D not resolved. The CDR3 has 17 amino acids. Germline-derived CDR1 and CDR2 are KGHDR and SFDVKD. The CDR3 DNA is TGTGCCACCAGTGGAAGGGCGACATATATGGGAGACACTGAGGCTTTCTTT. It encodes CATSGRATYMGDTEAFF.